These 21 T cell receptor beta chains share one sample of origin, sequenced in a study of tumor and adjacent non-tumor tissue in lung cancer. This sample's RNA came from whole unsorted tissue. Distant lung tissue was collected more than 3 cm away from the tumor edge. The library came from three nested PCR rounds adapted from ARM-PCR protocols. TCRdb fed the multiplex PCR reads into MiXCR, producing one record per CDR3 protein. The sample shows about 48,000 distinct CDR3 sequences, 60% to 65% of them seen only once. Material for sequencing was distant non-tumor lung tissue. Source of these receptors: a woman aged 70 to 79 with non-small cell lung cancer.

Details on this clonotype: Germline and junction disagree at one end, which may indicate a read error. The rearrangement links TRBV6-5 to TRBJ1-2, with 7 positions matching TRBD1. CDR3 length equals 16 residues. Germline V gene lookup returns CDR1 MNHEY and CDR2 SVGAGI. Written as DNA, the CDR3 is TGTGCCAGCAGACGCGACAGCCCGACAGGGACCTATAGCTACACCTTC. Its translation: CASRRDSPTGTYSYTF.

The chain's CDR3 is CASRQMGQGVDTEAFF. CDR3 DNA: TGCGCCAGCAGACAAATGGGTCAGGGTGTTGACACTGAAGCTTTCTTT. V usage is TRBV4-1 and J usage is TRBJ1-1; possibly TRBD1 for D (5 bases). V lost 6 bases and J lost 3, with 20 bases in between. The CDR3 sequence is 16 residues long. The V gene's germline CDR1 is MGHRA and CDR2 YSYEKL.

The chain employs TRBV7-8 and TRBJ2-6; 7 bases map to TRBD1. Germline V lookup: CDR1 SGHVS, CDR2 FQNEAQ. The CDR3 is made up of 16 amino acids. The junction had 10 bases not matched to a gene; V was cut back by 2 bases and J by 9 bases. This CDR3 is CASSLYRRGSVNVLTF. The CDR3 bases are TGTGCCAGCAGCTTATATCGCAGGGGGTCTGTCAACGTCCTGACTTTC.

This clonotype was detected only a few times. The chain combines TRBV20-1 with TRBJ1-1; 7 bases agree with TRBD1. The CDR3 runs 15 residues. CDR1 DFQATT and CDR2 SNEGSKA come from the germline V gene (reference sequence). The trim removed 4 bases at V and 6 bases at J, leaving 14 bases unmatched. CDR3 loop: CSATTGTALNPEAFF. CDR3 DNA sequence: TGCAGTGCTACTACTGGGACAGCGCTAAACCCTGAAGCTTTCTTT.

This clonotype was seen a handful of times. A much larger clone sits a single nucleotide away, making a read error possible. The gene calls are TRBV5-5 and TRBJ2-3; 10 bases are shared with TRBD2. The length of the CDR3 is 16 residues. Germline assignment: CDR1 SGHKS and CDR2 YYEKEE (reference sequence). J lost 4 bases, V lost 4 bases, and 9 bases had no gene match. CDR3 residues: CASSPGLAEGADTQYF. CDR3 in DNA: TGTGCCAGCAGCCCCGGACTAGCGGAAGGGGCAGATACGCAGTATTTT.

Note on this clonotype: This could be a read error, since a much larger clone is one nucleotide away. The chain recombines TRBV5-1 with TRBJ2-6; the D is unclear. Trimming removed 2 bases from V and 3 bases from J, with 6 bases in between. The CDR3 runs to 14 residues. In germline, CDR1 is SGHRS, CDR2 YFSETQ. CDR3 bases: TGCGCCAGCAGCTTCAACTTTGGGGCCAACGTCCTGACTTTC. It codes for CASSFNFGANVLTF.

Concerning this clonotype itself: At one end, the junction sequence differs from germline, possibly due to a read error. The chain couples TRBV4-1 to TRBJ1-1, with 8 nucleotides matching TRBD1. This CDR3 comprises 14 residues. Germline loops: CDR1 MGHRA, CDR2 YSYEKL. CDR3: CASSHRTGNIEAFF. The CDR3 DNA follows: TGCGCCAGCAGCCACCGGACAGGGAACATTGAAGCCTTCTTT.

This clonotype was seen many times. This chain links TRBV6-5 with TRBJ2-1, with 11 bases identical to TRBD2. In germline, CDR1 is MNHEY, CDR2 SVGAGI. The CDR3 is 15 amino acids. Trimming at V came to 2 bases and at J to 5 bases, leaving 2 bases not matched to a gene. The CDR3 loop is CASSYGGLADNEQFF. CDR3 bases: TGTGCCAGCAGTTACGGGGGACTAGCGGACAATGAGCAGTTCTTC.

This clonotype was recorded at least ten times. CDR3 DNA: TGTGCCAGCAGTCCGGGGCAGGGGCGATCTGGGGCCAACGTCCTGACTTTC. This sequence encodes CASSPGQGRSGANVLTF. This chain uses TRBV12-3 or TRBV12-4 with TRBJ2-6; tentative D call: TRBD1 (6 bases). This CDR3 contains 17 residues. Deletions cut 5 bases from V and 1 base from J, with 15 bases between.

This clonotype has more than one count but fewer than ten. V usage is TRBV28 and J usage is TRBJ2-7, with D hard to call. The V gene lost 1 base and the J gene lost 13 bases, with 17 bases spanning the gap. This CDR3 is built from 13 residues. Germline CDR1 MDHEN, CDR2 SYDVKM. This chain's CDR3 is CASSLLPSYELYF. The CDR3 DNA reads as TGTGCCAGCAGTTTATTACCATCCTACGAGCTCTACTTC.

Details on this clonotype: At one end the junction does not follow the germline gene, possibly because of a read error. The CDR3 protein is CASSEGLGKAGTDTEYF. CDR3 coding DNA: TGTGCCAGCAGTGAAGGACTAGGGAAGGCTGGTACAGATACGGAGTATTTT. V and J are TRBV6-1 and TRBJ2-3, with D maybe TRBD2 (6 bases). This CDR3 is 17 amino acids long. CDR1 and CDR2 from the germline V gene are MNHNS and SASEGT.

The chain carries TRBV24-1 and TRBJ2-1; no clear D gene. Trimming pared 4 bases from V and 1 base from J, leaving 10 bases between. The CDR3 contains 15 residues. The V gene's germline CDR1 is KGHDR and CDR2 SFDVKD. The CDR3 DNA follows: TGTGCCACCAGTGACAACACACGGTCCTACAATGAGCAGTTCTTC. Protein: CATSDNTRSYNEQFF.

This clonotype showed up just a few times. Since the CDR3 does not end with the conserved phenylalanine or tryptophan, this likely comes from a read error. The DNA is left out, because the CDR3 cannot be placed on it with certainty; the CDR3 is given as TCRdb lists it. The chain couples TRBV20-1 to TRBJ2-4. From germline, CDR1 is DFQATT and CDR2 SNEGSKA (reference sequence). The CDR3 length equals 12 residues, ends included. The CDR3 reads CSARGNLNIRYL.

This clonotype was recorded at least ten times. The V and J genes are TRBV20-1 and TRBJ2-1; a possible D gene is TRBD2 (7 bases). Germline loops: CDR1 DFQATT, CDR2 SNEGSKA (reference sequence). Trimming stripped 3 bases from V and 7 bases from J, with 19 bases between. CDR3 length: 15 amino acids. This CDR3 reads CSASSGWGRGNEQFF. The CDR3 nucleotides read TGCAGTGCTAGTTCTGGTTGGGGGAGGGGGAATGAGCAGTTCTTC.

About this clonotype itself: At one of its ends the junction is not consistent with the germline gene, which may arise from a read error. The chain carries TRBV4-1 and TRBJ1-1, with 8 positions matching TRBD1. CDR1 is MGHRA and CDR2 is YSYEKL in the germline V gene. The CDR3 extends over 17 amino acids. CDR3 coding DNA: TGCGCCAGCAGCCAAGATGACCGGGACAGGCCGAACACTGAAACTTTCTTT. Encoded protein: CASSQDDRDRPNTETFF.

This clonotype was seen repeatedly, ten times or more. V and J are TRBV10-3 and TRBJ1-1; 9 bases align to TRBD1. Germline V lookup: CDR1 ENHRY, CDR2 SYGVKD. The CDR3 length is 14 residues. V lost 7 bases, J lost 0 bases, and 3 bases stayed unmatched. For the CDR3, the DNA is TGTGCCATCACTGGGACAGGGTTGAACACTGAAGCTTTCTTT. Protein: CAITGTGLNTEAFF.

About this clonotype itself: Without the conserved terminal phenylalanine or tryptophan, this CDR3 likely stems from a read error. The DNA is left out, because the CDR3 cannot be placed on it with certainty; the CDR3 is given as TCRdb lists it. This rearrangement joins TRBV11-1 to TRBJ2-1; the DNA was not compared with TRBD1, the D call given in the table. CDR1 and CDR2 from the germline V gene are SGHAT and FQDESV (reference sequence). The CDR3 sequence runs 17 residues, both termini included. CDR3: CASSFPPCVYPYNEQIL.

This clonotype was seen only a few times. The chain uses TRBV25-1 and TRBJ2-5; 7 bases match TRBD2. V lost 5 bases to trimming and J lost 2 bases; unmatched junction nucleotides: 5. This CDR3 region has 14 residues. CDR1 MGHDK and CDR2 SYGVNS come from the germline V gene. CDR3 loop: CASSTREDQETQYF. As DNA, the CDR3 is TGTGCCAGCAGTACCCGGGAGGATCAAGAGACCCAGTACTTC.

In regard to this clonotype: One end of the junction is discordant with germline, which a read error may explain. The V call is TRBV5-4, the J call TRBJ2-7; 7 bases line up with TRBD2. In germline, CDR1 is SGHNT, CDR2 YYREEE (reference sequence). The CDR3 totals 14 residues. CDR3 bases: TGTGGCAGCAGCTTGATGAGGGAGGGCGGGGAGCAGTACTTC. Amino acid sequence: CGSSLMREGGEQYF.

Remarks on this clonotype: One junction end disagrees with the germline gene, perhaps due to a read error. The CDR3 region is CASSFFRSPSYEQYF. The CDR3 DNA sequence: TGTGCCAGTAGCTTTTTTCGGAGTCCATCCTACGAACAGTACTTC. This chain connects TRBV11-1 to TRBJ2-7; D is undetermined. From germline, CDR1 is SGHAT and CDR2 FQDESV (reference sequence). This CDR3 has 15 amino acids.

The chain uses TRBV28 and TRBJ1-1, with no clear D. CDR3 length: 14 residues. Germline V gene data show CDR1 as MDHEN and CDR2 as SYDVKM. Trimming cost V 1 base and J 8 bases, with 14 bases left between them. In DNA, the CDR3 is TGTGCCAGCAGTTTATCGGAGGGCCGGGCCGAAGCTTTCTTT. Its translation is CASSLSEGRAEAFF.